This T cell receptor (beta chain) emerged from a study of T cell repertoires in ileal Crohn's disease. Study at large: Operated complications were stricturing disease (roughly 61%) and penetrating disease (roughly 39%). Findings and caveats of the study: Active smokers at surgery had more clonal expansions than non-smokers.

Measured with immunoSEQ multiplex PCR; TCRdb has only the in-frame clones, and not every one. Of 25,000 to 30,000 clones in the sample, about 81% were seen once. This clone was seen more than once but under ten times. Its antigen remains unidentified. V lost 1 base and J lost 5; bases outside the gene matches: 7. The CDR3 consists of 17 residues. Germline V gives CDR1 SGHDN, CDR2 FVKESK. V usage is TRBV14 and J usage is TRBJ2-5; TRBD2 matches at 13 bases. This receptor was identified in an adult with Crohn's disease. The sequenced sample consisted of ileal tissue. The CDR3: CASSQVGGLAGAETQYF. In DNA, the CDR3 is TGTGCCAGCAGCCAAGTCGGCGGACTAGCGGGGGCGGAGACCCAGTACTTC.